The 9 T cell receptor beta chains listed next were all sequenced from one sample in a study of early T cells in non-severe SARS-CoV-2 infection. TCRdb recomputed calls from the 5' RACE reads with MiXCR, one row per CDR3 protein. Of 55,000 to 75,000 distinct CDR3 sequences in the sample, about an eighth were seen once. Sequencing was carried out using whole blood. Receptors originate from an adult who was a healthcare worker with PCR-confirmed SARS-CoV-2 infection or an uninfected control (not recorded which).

This chain connects TRBV20-1 to TRBJ2-1; TRBD2 agrees at 7 bases. The CDR3 extends over 11 amino acids. V was clipped by 4 bases and J by 13 bases; unmatched bases: 7. Germline V gene data show CDR1 as DFQATT and CDR2 as SNEGSKA (reference sequence). The CDR3 DNA sequence: TGCAGTGCTAAGGTAGCGGGTTACCAGTTCTTC. This sequence encodes CSAKVAGYQFF.

This clonotype occurred many times. V is TRBV27 and J is TRBJ2-5, with 8 bases lining up with TRBD2. The germline V gene encodes CDR1 MNHEY and CDR2 SMNVEV (reference sequence). CDR3 length: 15 residues. V lost 3 bases, J lost 0 bases, and 3 bases stayed unmatched. CDR3 sequence: CASSFNGRDQETQYF. CDR3 in DNA: TGTGCCAGCAGTTTTAACGGGAGGGACCAAGAGACCCAGTACTTC.

This chain joins TRBV12-3 or TRBV12-4 and TRBJ2-3; D is unclear. Trimming left V 4 bases short and J 2 bases short, with 4 bases between. The CDR3 totals 12 residues. In DNA, the CDR3 is TGTGCCAGCAGTTCCATCACAGATACGCAGTATTTT. This translates into CASSSITDTQYF.

This clonotype was observed many times. The chain couples TRBV11-2 to TRBJ2-5; D remains unclear. The V gene's germline CDR1 is SGHAT and CDR2 FQNNGV. V shed 0 bases and J shed 5 bases, with 13 bases lying between them. The length of the CDR3 is 15 residues. For the CDR3, the DNA is TGTGCCAGCAGCTTAGATTGGAGCGACCGGGAGACCCAGTACTTC. As protein: CASSLDWSDRETQYF.

This clonotype has ten or more counts. This sequence joins TRBV5-6 and TRBJ1-5; 7 nucleotides line up with TRBD1. Trimming cost V 3 bases and J 3 bases; bases outside gene matches: 6. Looked up from germline, CDR1 is SGHDT and CDR2 is YYEEEE. This CDR3 region has 15 residues. The CDR3 sequence: CASSSTGVYNQPQHF. The CDR3 bases are TGTGCCAGCAGCTCAACAGGGGTTTACAATCAGCCCCAGCATTTT. The full variable domain, rest sourced from reference TRBV5-6 and TRBJ1-5, is DAGVTQSPTHLIKTRGQQVTLRCSPKSGHDTVSWYQQALGQGPQFIFQYYEEEERQRGNFPDRFSGHQFPNYSSELNVNALLLGDSALYLCASSSTGVYNQPQHFGDGTRLSIL.

This clonotype was seen ten or more times. The chain combines TRBV3-1 with TRBJ1-4, with a tentative D call TRBD1 (6 bases). The length of the CDR3 is 14 residues. Germline assignment: CDR1 LGHDT and CDR2 YNNKEL (reference sequence). V was shortened by 3 bases and J by 8 bases, with 13 bases between the two germline ends. The CDR3 DNA reads TGTGCCAGCAGCCACAGGGGAGCGGACGAAAAACTGTTTTTT. It yields the protein CASSHRGADEKLFF.

This clonotype was found many times. The rearrangement joins TRBV27 to TRBJ1-5, with D perhaps matching TRBD1 (5 bases). Germline CDR1 is MNHEY and CDR2 is SMNVEV (reference sequence). The CDR3 consists of 15 residues. Trimming removed 4 bases from V and 6 bases from J, with 16 bases in between. The CDR3 is CASSSLGGGSQPQHF. The CDR3 region has the DNA TGTGCCAGCAGTTCCCTGGGGGGGGGTAGTCAGCCCCAGCATTTT.

Only one count was recorded for this clonotype. This rearrangement joins TRBV28 to TRBJ2-3; possibly TRBD1 for D (6 bases). Trimming took 4 bases from V and 1 from J, leaving 12 bases between them. Germline V lookup: CDR1 MDHEN, CDR2 SYDVKM. The CDR3 is 15 residues long. The CDR3 spells CASSSPGHRTDTQYF. CDR3 nucleotide sequence: TGTGCCAGCAGTTCCCCGGGACACCGCACAGATACGCAGTATTTT.

This clonotype occurred a few times. The chain links TRBV28 to TRBJ2-1, with TRBD2 matching over 9 bases. Germline CDR1 MDHEN, CDR2 SYDVKM. The CDR3 covers 13 residues. Trimming at V came to 10 bases and at J to 4 bases, leaving 5 bases not matched to a gene. This chain's CDR3 is CATWTSVYNEQFF. For the CDR3, the DNA is TGTGCCACCTGGACTAGCGTATACAATGAGCAGTTCTTC.